This section outlines one T cell receptor beta chain sequence together with its context. Its antigen is unidentified. These data come from a study of T cell responses to AZD1222 COVID-19 vaccine. Study-level background: Second-dose intervals of approximately 4 or approximately 12 weeks were pooled. Study-wide points: Donors were mostly white British, more females; clonal diversity possibly underestimated. Of the AZD1222 recipients, only five or six were seropositive at baseline.

Using immunoSEQ multiplex PCR, the repertoire was profiled, and TCRdb retains in-frame clones only, with some absent. This sample has about 150,000 clones, with 88% found just once. Here the sequenced sample was peripheral blood, taken on day 0 of AZD1222 vaccination. The clonotype originates from an adult in good health.

The CDR3 region is CASSVGGGDTQYF. CDR3 nucleotides: TGTGCCAGCAGCGTAGGCGGGGGAGATACGCAGTATTTT. The V call is TRBV9, the J call TRBJ2-3, with 7 bases that match TRBD2. This CDR3 comprises 13 residues. V lost 0 bases, J lost 5 bases, and 0 bases stayed unmatched. Looked up from germline, CDR1 is SGDLS and CDR2 is YYNGEE.